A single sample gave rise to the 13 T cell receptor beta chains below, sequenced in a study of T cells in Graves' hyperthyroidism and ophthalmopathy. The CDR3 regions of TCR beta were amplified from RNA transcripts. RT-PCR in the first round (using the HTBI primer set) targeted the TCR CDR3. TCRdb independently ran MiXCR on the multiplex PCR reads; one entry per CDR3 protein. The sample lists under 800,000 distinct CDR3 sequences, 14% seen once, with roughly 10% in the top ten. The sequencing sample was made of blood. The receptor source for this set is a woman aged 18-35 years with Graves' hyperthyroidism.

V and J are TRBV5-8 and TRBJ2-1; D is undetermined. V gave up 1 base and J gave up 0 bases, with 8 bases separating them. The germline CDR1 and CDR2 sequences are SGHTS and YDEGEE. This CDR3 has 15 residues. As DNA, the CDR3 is TGTGCCAGCAGCTTGACCGGCCTCTCCTACAATGAGCAGTTCTTC. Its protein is CASSLTGLSYNEQFF.

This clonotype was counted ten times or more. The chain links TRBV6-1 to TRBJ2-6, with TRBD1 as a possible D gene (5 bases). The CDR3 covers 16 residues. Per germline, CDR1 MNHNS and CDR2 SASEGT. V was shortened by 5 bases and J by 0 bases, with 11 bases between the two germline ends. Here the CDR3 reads CASSKHQGSGANVLTF. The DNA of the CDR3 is TGTGCCAGCAGTAAACACCAGGGCTCTGGGGCCAACGTCCTGACTTTC.

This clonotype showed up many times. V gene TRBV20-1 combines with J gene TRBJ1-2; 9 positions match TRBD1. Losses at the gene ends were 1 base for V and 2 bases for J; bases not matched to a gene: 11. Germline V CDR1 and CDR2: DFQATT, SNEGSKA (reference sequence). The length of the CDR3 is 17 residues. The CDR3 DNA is TGCAGTGCTAGAGCCATGCGAGAACAGGGGGCAAACTATGGCTACACCTTC. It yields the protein CSARAMREQGANYGYTF.

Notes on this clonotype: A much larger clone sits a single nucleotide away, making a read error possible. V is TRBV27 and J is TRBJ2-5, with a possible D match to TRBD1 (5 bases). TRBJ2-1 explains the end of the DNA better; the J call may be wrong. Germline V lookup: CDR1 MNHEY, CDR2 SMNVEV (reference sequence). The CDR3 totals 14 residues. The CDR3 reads CASSLFQGQETQFF. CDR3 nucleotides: TGTGCCAGCAGTTTATTCCAGGGCCAAGAGACCCAGTTCTTC.

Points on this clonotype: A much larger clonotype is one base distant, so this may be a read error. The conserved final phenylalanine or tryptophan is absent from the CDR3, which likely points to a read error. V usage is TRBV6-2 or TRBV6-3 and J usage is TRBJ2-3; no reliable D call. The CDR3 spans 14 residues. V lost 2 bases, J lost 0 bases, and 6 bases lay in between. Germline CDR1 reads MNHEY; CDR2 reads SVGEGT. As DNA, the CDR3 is TGTGCCAGCAGTTACGGAGCGAGCACAGATACGCAGTATCTT. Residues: CASSYGASTDTQYL.

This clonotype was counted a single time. CDR3 sequence: CASSPPGSSNQPQHF. CDR3 sequence (DNA): TGTGCCAGCTCACCACCGGGGTCTAGCAATCAGCCCCAGCATTTT. This chain joins TRBV18 and TRBJ1-5; D not resolved. Germline V gives CDR1 KGHSH, CDR2 LQKENI. Trimming stripped 0 bases from V and 0 bases from J, with 6 bases between. The CDR3 sequence is 15 residues long.

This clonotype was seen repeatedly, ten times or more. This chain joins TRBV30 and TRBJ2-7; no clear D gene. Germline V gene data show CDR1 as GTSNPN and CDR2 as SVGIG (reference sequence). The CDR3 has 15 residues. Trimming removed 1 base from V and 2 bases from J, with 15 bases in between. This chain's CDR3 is CAWSGPSLNAYEQYF. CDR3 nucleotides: TGTGCCTGGAGTGGGCCTAGTTTAAACGCCTACGAGCAGTACTTC. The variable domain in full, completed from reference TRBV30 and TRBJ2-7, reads SQTIHQWPATLVQPVGSPLSLECTVEGTSNPNLYWYRQAAGRGLQLLFYSVGIGQISSEVPQNLSASRPQDRQFILSSKKLLLSDSGFYLCAWSGPSLNAYEQYFGPGTRLTVT.

The CDR3 loop reads CAGRNRSYEQYF. The CDR3 DNA sequence: TGCGCCGGCCGGAACAGATCCTACGAGCAGTACTTC. The gene calls are TRBV5-1 and TRBJ2-7; D gene uncertain. Trimming took 10 bases from V and 1 from J, leaving 12 bases between them. This CDR3 contains 12 residues. Germline V lookup: CDR1 SGHRS, CDR2 YFSETQ.

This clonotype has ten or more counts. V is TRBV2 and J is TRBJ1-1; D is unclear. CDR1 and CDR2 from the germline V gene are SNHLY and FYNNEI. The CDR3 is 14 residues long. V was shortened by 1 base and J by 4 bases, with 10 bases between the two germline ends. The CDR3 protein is CASSEVAHGTEAFF. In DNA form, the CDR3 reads TGTGCCAGCAGTGAAGTAGCCCACGGCACTGAAGCTTTCTTT.

For the CDR3, the DNA is TGCAGTGCTGACAGGGGCCCCGCCTACGAGCAGTACTTC. This gives the protein CSADRGPAYEQYF. This rearrangement joins TRBV20-1 to TRBJ2-7, with TRBD1 matching over 8 bases. This CDR3 region has 13 residues. Germline V gene lookup returns CDR1 DFQATT and CDR2 SNEGSKA (reference sequence). The V gene end was trimmed by 5 bases and the J gene end by 2 bases; junction bases not matched to a gene: 5.

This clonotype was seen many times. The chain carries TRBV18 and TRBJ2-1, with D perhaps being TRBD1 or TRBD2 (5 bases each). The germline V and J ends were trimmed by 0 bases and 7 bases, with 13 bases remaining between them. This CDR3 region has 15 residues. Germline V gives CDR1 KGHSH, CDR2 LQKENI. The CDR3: CASSPPGRSSNEQFF. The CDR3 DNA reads TGTGCCAGCTCACCACCGGGACGTAGTAGTAATGAGCAGTTCTTC.

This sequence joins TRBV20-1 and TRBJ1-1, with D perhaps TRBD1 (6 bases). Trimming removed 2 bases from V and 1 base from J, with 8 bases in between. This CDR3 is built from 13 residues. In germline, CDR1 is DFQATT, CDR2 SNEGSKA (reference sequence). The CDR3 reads CSARQGQNTEAFF. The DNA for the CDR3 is TGCAGTGCTAGACAGGGACAGAACACTGAAGCTTTCTTT.

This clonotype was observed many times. CDR3 loop: CASSFGPIQYF. DNA for the CDR3: TGCGCCAGCAGCTTCGGACCTATTCAGTACTTC. This chain uses TRBV5-1 with TRBJ2-4; no definite D call. From germline, CDR1 is SGHRS and CDR2 YFSETQ. Trimming cost V 2 bases and J 10 bases, with 7 bases left between them. This CDR3 is built from 11 residues.